The entry below gives a single T cell receptor beta chain sequence along with its context. This sample is drawn from a study of PD-L1 blockade in urothelial cancer. This table comes from immunoSEQ multiplex PCR, and its TCRdb copy is limited to in-frame clones, with some not included. The table has about 21,000 clones, around 91% seen once. Germline-derived CDR1 and CDR2 are LNHNV and YYDKDF (reference sequence). The CDR3 is 15 residues long. V shed 8 bases, J shed 8 bases, and the junction held 9 bases outside the gene matches. The specimen was PBMCs, collected around atezolizumab (anti-PD-L1) treatment. The chain couples TRBV15 to TRBJ2-1; 13 nucleotides agree with TRBD2. This sequence originates from a woman in her fifties or sixties with urothelial cancer. The CDR3 protein is CATFAGTSGTDEQFF. In DNA form, the CDR3 reads TGTGCCACCTTCGCCGGGACTAGCGGGACCGATGAGCAGTTCTTC. The whole variable domain, remainder taken from reference TRBV15 and TRBJ2-1, is DAMVIQNPRYQVTQFGKPVTLSCSQTLNHNVMYWYQQKSSQAPKLLFHYYDKDFNNEADTPDNFQSRRPNTSFCFLDIRSPGLGDTAMYLCATFAGTSGTDEQFFGPGTRLTVL.